A selection of T cell receptor beta chains follows, all from one sample in a study of early T cells in non-severe SARS-CoV-2 infection. MiXCR, run by TCRdb on the 5' RACE reads, gives a single entry per CDR3 protein. The sample shows approximately 70,000 distinct CDR3 sequences, less than 5.5% of them seen only once. The sample in question was whole blood, obtained at baseline. Receptor source: an adult who was a healthcare worker with PCR-confirmed SARS-CoV-2 infection or an uninfected control (not recorded which). Both conserved end residues are part of each CDR3. A D gene is named only where the DNA matches it firmly. Clone size is not always given. Where it is, it says once, few, many or a class for expanded clones.

>many|TRBV12-3/TRBV12-4|TRBJ1-5|TRBD1
TGTGCCAGCAGTCCGGGACAGGGCAATCAGCCCCAGCATTTT
CASSPGQGNQPQHF
>many|TRBV29-1|TRBJ1-2|.
TGCAGCGTTGAAGGGGATGGCTACACCTTC
CSVEGDGYTF
>many|TRBV18|TRBJ2-3|.
TGTGCCAGCTCACAAACCGTCGCTAGCGTAATCACAGATACGCAGTATTTT
CASSQTVASVITDTQYF
>.|TRBV20-1|TRBJ2-3|TRBD2
TGCAGTGCTAGAGTAGCGGGAGCCACAGATACGCAGTATTTT
CSARVAGATDTQYF
>.|TRBV5-4|TRBJ2-3|TRBD1
TGTGCCAGCAGCTTAGGGGGCCTGCCTAGCACAGATACGCAGTATTTT
CASSLGGLPSTDTQYF
>medium-sized|TRBV25-1|TRBJ2-7|.
TGTGCCAGCAGGGCAGGCCTCTACGAGCAGTACTTC
CASRAGLYEQYF
>.|TRBV20-1|TRBJ2-1|TRBD2
TGCAGTGCTAGAGATGGATTAGCGGGTAATGAGCAGTTCTTC
CSARDGLAGNEQFF
>.|TRBV11-2|TRBJ1-1|.
TGTGCCAGCAGCCCTACAGGGTACACTGAAGCTTTCTTT
CASSPTGYTEAFF
>few|TRBV30|TRBJ1-5|.
TGTGCCTGGAGTTGGGGAAGCAATCAGCCCCAGCATTTT
CAWSWGSNQPQHF
>.|TRBV20-1|TRBJ2-7|.
TGCAGTGCTAGAGTTAGACGGGAGAGGCCCTACGAGCAGTACTTC
CSARVRRERPYEQYF
>many|TRBV6-6|TRBJ1-2|.
TGTGCCAGCAGTTACATGGGCCCTGACTATGGCTACACCTTC
CASSYMGPDYGYTF
>many|TRBV28|TRBJ2-7|TRBD2
TGTGCCAGCAGTAGACCGGGACTAGCGGGAGCTAACTCCTACGAGCAGTACTTC
CASSRPGLAGANSYEQYF
>.|TRBV28|TRBJ2-7|.
TGTGCCAGCATGAGCCTGTGGGAGCAGTACTTC
CASMSLWEQYF
>many|TRBV28|TRBJ1-1|TRBD1
TGTGCCAGCACGCGCGGACAGGGAAAATCTGAAGCTTTCTTT
CASTRGQGKSEAFF
>few|TRBV4-1|TRBJ2-5|.
TGCGCCAGCAGGCCCGACAGGGTGGAGGGCCAAGAGACCCAGTACTTC
CASRPDRVEGQETQYF
>few|TRBV3-1|TRBJ2-3|TRBD2
TGTGCCAGCAGCCAAGAGTCTAGCGGGTTTAGCACAGATACGCAGTATTTT
CASSQESSGFSTDTQYF
>many|TRBV29-1|TRBJ1-5|TRBD1
TGCAGCGTCCAGGGGACAGGGGTAAATCAGCCCCAGCATTTT
CSVQGTGVNQPQHF
>many|TRBV20-1|TRBJ2-2|.
TGCAGTGCTAGAACAGAAATGAACACCGGGGAGCTGTTTTTT
CSARTEMNTGELFF
>many|TRBV11-2|TRBJ2-1|.
TGTGCCAGCAGCTTGAGGCGGGACTCCTCCTACAATGAGCAGTTCTTC
CASSLRRDSSYNEQFF
>.|TRBV29-1|TRBJ2-5|TRBD1
TGCAGCGTTGATACAGGGGGAAAGACCCAGTACTTC
CSVDTGGKTQYF
>many|TRBV30|TRBJ1-2|.
TGTGCCTGGACCCTCGACAGCCACTATGGCTACACCTTC
CAWTLDSHYGYTF
>few|TRBV27|TRBJ2-7|.
TGTGCCAGCAGTTTATCGTTAGGAGGGGTTTACTACGAGCAGTACTTC
CASSLSLGGVYYEQYF
>few|TRBV2|TRBJ1-1|.
TGTGCCAGCACCCTGCGCAGGACGAACACTGAAGCTTTCTTT
CASTLRRTNTEAFF
>many|TRBV6-6|TRBJ1-1|TRBD1
TGTGCCAGCAGTTCCCTAGACAGGGGTCCTTTCTTT
CASSSLDRGPFF
>.|TRBV20-1|TRBJ2-7|.
TGCAGTGCGCCTACAGGAAGGCAGTCGAACGAGCAGTACTTC
CSAPTGRQSNEQYF
>many|TRBV5-1|TRBJ2-1|.
TGCGCCAGCAGCTTCCGACGGGAGTACAGTAATAATGAGCAGTTCTTC
CASSFRREYSNNEQFF
>.|TRBV7-6|TRBJ2-3|TRBD2
TGTGCCAGCAGCTTAGATGTACTAGCGGTTACGCAGTATTTT
CASSLDVLAVTQYF
>many|TRBV24-1|TRBJ2-7|TRBD2
TGTGCCACCAGTGACCGACTAGCGGGAGGGTTCTCCTACGAGCAGTACTTC
CATSDRLAGGFSYEQYF
>many|TRBV15|TRBJ1-5|TRBD1
TGTGCCACCAGCAGAAAACAGGGGAGGGAGCCCCAGCATTTT
CATSRKQGREPQHF
>.|TRBV7-9|TRBJ1-2|.
TGTGCCAGCAGCTTAGGAACAGGACGCTCATGGACCTATGGCTACACCTTC
CASSLGTGRSWTYGYTF
>.|TRBV20-1|TRBJ1-6|.
TGCAGTGCTAGAGATTGGGGCCGGGACCAGTCACCCCTCCACTTT
CSARDWGRDQSPLHF